This is a list of T cell receptor beta chains from one sample in a study of OX40 agonist ivuxolimab in advanced cancers. Using immunoSEQ multiplex PCR, the repertoire was profiled, and TCRdb retains in-frame clones only, with some absent. The sample includes 30,000 to 35,000 clones, around 90% of them seen just once. This specimen was CD4+ or CD8+ T cells sorted from blood, taken in a trial of the OX40 agonist ivuxolimab. These receptors came from an adult with an advanced solid tumor such as melanoma, head and neck, liver or kidney cancer. CDR3s include the opening cysteine and the closing phenylalanine or tryptophan. The D gene is left open where the match is weak. The size field is filled for only some rows; it gives once, few, many or a size class.

>-|TRBV7-6|-|TRBJ2-5
TGTGCCAGCAGCTCCTCGCTCGGCAGGCAGGACCGATGGGTCCAAGAGACCCAGTACTTC
CASSSSLGRQDRWVQETQYF
>-|TRBV5-8|-|TRBJ2-3
TGTGCCAGCAGCTTCGGGCTACCCACAGATACGCAGTATTTT
CASSFGLPTDTQYF
>TRBD2|TRBV5-1|-|TRBJ2-2
TGCGCCAGCAGCTGGGGACTAGCGGGAGCCGGGGAGCTGTTTTTT
CASSWGLAGAGELFF
>-|TRBV29-1|-|TRBJ1-1
TGCGGCGTTAAAAGGGCGGGGAACACTGAAGCTTTCTTT
CGVKRAGNTEAFF
>TRBD2|TRBV19|-|TRBJ2-5
TGTGCCAGTAAATCTCAGCGGGGGGGCCGGGGAGAGACCCAGTACTTC
CASKSQRGGRGETQYF
>-|TRBV6-1|-|TRBJ1-3
TGTGCCAGCAGGCAGAGCTCTGGAAACACCATATATTTT
CASRQSSGNTIYF
>-|TRBV7-2|-|TRBJ2-1
TGTGCCAGCAGCTTATGGTCAGACTCCTACAATGAGCAGTTCTTC
CASSLWSDSYNEQFF
>-|TRBV30|-|TRBJ2-7
TGTGCCTGGAGTGGAGGGGGCTACGAGCAGTACTTC
CAWSGGGYEQYF
>-|TRBV15|-|TRBJ2-7
TGTGCCACCAGCAGAGATCCGGCCTACGAGCAGTACTTC
CATSRDPAYEQYF
>-|TRBV2|-|TRBJ2-3
TGTGCCAGCAGTGATCTAGCGCCTCTTGGGGATACGCAGTATTTT
CASSDLAPLGDTQYF
>TRBD2|TRBV5-4|-|TRBJ2-5
TGTGCCAGCAGCCCCTTGGCGGGGGGCCAAGAGGCCCAGTACTTC
CASSPLAGGQEAQYF
>TRBD2|TRBV2|once|TRBJ2-2
TGTGCCAGCAGTGGCGGACTAGCGGCGAACACCGGGGAGCTGTTTTTT
CASSGGLAANTGELFF
>-|TRBV30|-|TRBJ1-4
TGTGCCTGGAGTGAGAGGGGCGGGGGAAGGGAAAAACTGTTTTTT
CAWSERGGGREKLFF
>TRBD1|TRBV29-1|few|TRBJ1-1
TGCAGCGTCACAGGGGGTTTCACTGAAGCTTTCTTT
CSVTGGFTEAFF
>-|TRBV7-2|-|TRBJ1-6
TGTGCCAGCAGCTTAGGGTCCCCAGGGGTTAATTCACCCCTCCACTTT
CASSLGSPGVNSPLHF
>-|TRBV29-1|-|TRBJ2-7
TGCAGCTTCGGGACGGCCGCCTACGAGCAGTACTTC
CSFGTAAYEQYF
>TRBD2|TRBV19|once|TRBJ2-1
TGTGCCAGTAGTGATATAGCGGGAGGGGTCCGGGATGAGCAGTTCTTC
CASSDIAGGVRDEQFF
>-|TRBV5-4|-|TRBJ1-2
TGTGCCAGCAGTCCGGACGGCGTCTATGGCTACACCTTC
CASSPDGVYGYTF
>-|TRBV6-5|-|TRBJ1-2
TGTGCCAGCAGCCGAGGGAGGCAGGCAGGTGGCTACACCTTC
CASSRGRQAGGYTF
>-|TRBV6-4|few|TRBJ2-5
TGTGCCAGCAGTGCGGTGAGAGGGGAGACCCAGTACTTC
CASSAVRGETQYF
>TRBD1|TRBV27|few|TRBJ2-1
TGTGCCAGCAGCGGACAGGGTCTCTACAATGAGCAGTTCTTC
CASSGQGLYNEQFF
>TRBD1|TRBV19|few|TRBJ1-1
TGTGCCAGTACCTATGGGACAGGGTTAGCGAACACTGAAGCTTTCTTT
CASTYGTGLANTEAFF
>-|TRBV15|once|TRBJ2-7
TGTGCCACCAGCAGAGATCGCTCCTACGAGCAGTACTTC
CATSRDRSYEQYF
>-|TRBV7-2|-|TRBJ2-5
TGTGCCAGCAGTCCCCCCGGACTAACGGGGACCCAGTACTTC
CASSPPGLTGTQYF
>TRBD2|TRBV6-5|-|TRBJ2-7
TGTGCCAGCAGTTCTACTAGCGGGGGAACCCCCTACGAGCAGTACTTC
CASSSTSGGTPYEQYF
>-|TRBV4-1|-|TRBJ1-5
TGCGCCAGCAGCCAAGATTTTAGTATTAATCAGCCCCAGCATTTT
CASSQDFSINQPQHF
>-|TRBV6-6|-|TRBJ1-6
TGTGCCAGCAGTTACTCGGTCTCACCCCTCCACTTT
CASSYSVSPLHF
>-|TRBV30|-|TRBJ2-2
TGTGCCTGGGGCAGGGGGGTGGCCGGGGAGCTGTTTTTT
CAWGRGVAGELFF
>TRBD1|TRBV7-3|-|TRBJ2-3
TGTGCCAGCAGCTCAAAACAGGGGCCCACAGATACGCAGTATTTT
CASSSKQGPTDTQYF
>-|TRBV7-9|-|TRBJ1-1
TGTGTCAGCAGCTTAAACAGCGTAATGGGGACTGAAGCTTTCTTT
CVSSLNSVMGTEAFF
>TRBD1|TRBV19|-|TRBJ2-7
TGTGCCAGTAGACCCGGGGCAGGGGGCTACGAGCAGTACTTC
CASRPGAGGYEQYF
>-|TRBV25-1|-|TRBJ2-7
TGTGCCAGCAGTGCGACCTCGGGACACCGGACCCCCTACGAGCAGTACTTC
CASSATSGHRTPYEQYF
>-|TRBV28|-|TRBJ1-1
TGTGCCAGCATTAACTCGAACACTGAAGCTTTCTTT
CASINSNTEAFF
>-|TRBV21-1|-|TRBJ1-1
TGTGCCAGCAGCACTGTCGACAGGAGCATGCGTTGGAACACTGAAGCTTTCTTT
CASSTVDRSMRWNTEAFF
>TRBD2|TRBV2|-|TRBJ2-7
TGTGCCAGCAGGGAGGCTGCGCGGGGGTGGGACGAGCAGTACTTC
CASREAARGWDEQYF
>-|TRBV2|-|TRBJ1-2
TGTGCCAGCAGTCAGCTTCTGAAAGATGGCTACACCTTC
CASSQLLKDGYTF
>TRBD1|TRBV2|-|TRBJ1-3
TGTGCCAGCAGTGAATCCCCGACAGGGGCTGGAAACACCATATATTTT
CASSESPTGAGNTIYF
>TRBD1|TRBV5-1|-|TRBJ2-5
TGCGCCAGCAAACAAGACCCGGGACAGGGCCTCCAGACCCAGTACTTC
CASKQDPGQGLQTQYF
>-|TRBV5-4|-|TRBJ2-3
TGTGCCAGCAGCTTGGGGAGGACAGACCTCGGGGATACGCAGTATTTT
CASSLGRTDLGDTQYF
>-|TRBV6-1|-|TRBJ1-3
TGTGCCAGCAGTGAAGCGCTTCGGGTAGGACAGATCTCTGGAAACACCATATATTTT
CASSEALRVGQISGNTIYF
>-|TRBV28|-|TRBJ1-5
TGTGCCAGCAGTTTAGGAGGGGACGCACAGCCCCAGCATTTT
CASSLGGDAQPQHF
>-|TRBV6-6|-|TRBJ1-2
TGTGCCAGCAGTTACACCCCCGACCACTATGGCTACACCTTC
CASSYTPDHYGYTF
>TRBD1|TRBV7-9|-|TRBJ1-1
TGTGCCAGCAGCCTAGACGGGACAGTGAACACTGAAGCTTTCTTT
CASSLDGTVNTEAFF
>TRBD1|TRBV7-3|-|TRBJ2-1
TGTGCCAGCAGCCTCGGGACAGGGGAAGGCTCCTACAATGAGCAGTTCTTC
CASSLGTGEGSYNEQFF
>-|TRBV28|-|TRBJ2-7
TGTGCCAGCAGTATGACAGGGAGGATTGGCGAGCAGTACTTC
CASSMTGRIGEQYF
>-|TRBV10-2|-|TRBJ2-7
TGCGCCAGCAGTGAAAAATGGGCAACCTACGAGCAGTACTTC
CASSEKWATYEQYF
>TRBD2|TRBV10-1|-|TRBJ2-2
TGCGCCAGCAGTAAGGGACTAGCGGGACCTAACACCGGGGAGCTGTTTTTT
CASSKGLAGPNTGELFF
>TRBD1|TRBV25-1|-|TRBJ1-4
TGTGCCAGCAGATCAGACAGGGGTGGGGAAAAACTGTTTTTT
CASRSDRGGEKLFF
>-|TRBV6-5|-|TRBJ1-3
TGTGCCAGCAGTGTCTCCTTCTCTGGAAACACCATATATTTT
CASSVSFSGNTIYF
>-|TRBV13|-|TRBJ1-1
TGTGCCAGCAGTTCCACAGCTGGTGTCACTGAAGCTTTCTTT
CASSSTAGVTEAFF
>TRBD1|TRBV28|-|TRBJ1-4
TGTGCCAGCAGTTCTCACGACAGGGGGAATGAAAAACTGTTTTTT
CASSSHDRGNEKLFF
>-|TRBV30|-|TRBJ1-1
TGTGCCTGGAGTAGAAACTCAGCCAGCACTGAAGCTTTCTTT
CAWSRNSASTEAFF
>TRBD1|TRBV5-3|-|TRBJ2-1
TGTGCCAGAAGCGTACCCCGGGACAGGTTCTACAATGAGCAGTTCTTC
CARSVPRDRFYNEQFF
>-|TRBV7-2|-|TRBJ2-1
TGTGCCAGCAGCTTAATACAGGGAGGAGGTGAGCAGTTCTTC
CASSLIQGGGEQFF
>-|TRBV10-3|-|TRBJ2-1
TGTGCCATCAGTGAAGATTTTGCCTACAATGAGCAGTTCTTC
CAISEDFAYNEQFF
>-|TRBV30|-|TRBJ2-3
TGTGCCTGGAGTGTACTGGGGGCCCCAGATACGCAGTATTTT
CAWSVLGAPDTQYF
>TRBD1|TRBV10-3|-|TRBJ2-1
TGTGCCATCAGTCTTAATACCGGGACAGGGGAGTACAATGAGCAGTTCTTC
CAISLNTGTGEYNEQFF
>-|TRBV28|few|TRBJ1-2
TGTGCCAGCAGTTTCCGGGACTATGGCTACACCTTC
CASSFRDYGYTF
>-|TRBV4-2|-|TRBJ2-1
TGTGCCAGCAGCCAAGAGGCAGCCATTCACAATGAGCAGTTCTTC
CASSQEAAIHNEQFF